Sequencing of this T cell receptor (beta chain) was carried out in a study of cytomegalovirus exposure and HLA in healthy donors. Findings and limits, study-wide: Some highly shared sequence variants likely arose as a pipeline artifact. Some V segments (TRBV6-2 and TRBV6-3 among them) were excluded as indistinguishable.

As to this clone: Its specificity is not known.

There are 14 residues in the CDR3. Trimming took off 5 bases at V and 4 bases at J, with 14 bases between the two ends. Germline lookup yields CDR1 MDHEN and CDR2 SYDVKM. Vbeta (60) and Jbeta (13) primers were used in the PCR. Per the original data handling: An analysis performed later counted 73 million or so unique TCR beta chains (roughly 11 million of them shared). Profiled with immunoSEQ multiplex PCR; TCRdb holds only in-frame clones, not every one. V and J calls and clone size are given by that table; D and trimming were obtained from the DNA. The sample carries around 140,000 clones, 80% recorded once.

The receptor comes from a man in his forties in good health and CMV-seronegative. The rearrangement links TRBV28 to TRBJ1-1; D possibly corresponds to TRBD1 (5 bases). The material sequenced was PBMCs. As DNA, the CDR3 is TGTGCCAGCAGTCCTTCTGGAAGGGGCACTGAAGCTTTCTTT. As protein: CASSPSGRGTEAFF.